A single sample is the source of the 6 T cell receptor beta chains below, sequenced in a study of blood T cells in healthy people across ages. The authors ran a second PCR of about 7 to 12 cycles using a sample-barcoded 5' primer and a J-beta primer mix. In TCRdb, the 5' RACE reads were re-called with MiXCR into one record per CDR3 protein. Here the sample spans about 780,000 distinct CDR3 sequences, about 47% being singletons. Source material: blood. These receptors all come from a man older than 75 in good health.

The chain employs TRBV24-1 and TRBJ2-7; 10 bases map to TRBD1. This CDR3 is 15 amino acids long. Trimming at V came to 1 base and at J to 7 bases, leaving 6 bases not matched to a gene. CDR1 KGHDR and CDR2 SFDVKD come from the germline V gene. The CDR3 here is CATSDFGTGVNEQYF. CDR3 coding DNA: TGTGCCACCAGTGATTTTGGGACAGGGGTCAATGAGCAGTACTTC.

This clonotype occurred a few times. The J gene is TRBJ2-6, the V gene TRBV20-1; D perhaps matches TRBD1 (6 bases). CDR3 length: 15 residues. CDR1 and CDR2 from the germline V gene are DFQATT and SNEGSKA (reference sequence). Between the trimmed V and J ends, which lost 1 base and 4 bases, there was a span of 11 bases. The CDR3 sequence: CSARVGGEGANVLTF. The CDR3 DNA follows: TGCAGTGCTAGAGTAGGGGGAGAAGGGGCCAACGTCCTGACTTTC.

The chain recombines TRBV29-1 with TRBJ2-4; either TRBD1 or TRBD2 may fit D (6 bases each). Trimming took off 0 bases at V and 13 bases at J, with 19 bases between the two ends. Germline loops: CDR1 SQVTM, CDR2 ANQGSEA. The CDR3 has 14 residues. CDR3 loop: CSVEDGQGTREQYF. The CDR3 DNA reads TGCAGCGTTGAAGACGGCCAGGGGACTCGAGAGCAGTACTTC.

This sequence joins TRBV12-3 or TRBV12-4 and TRBJ1-2; 8 nucleotides match TRBD1. V shed 5 bases and J 7 bases; nucleotides not matched to a gene: 6. The length of the CDR3 is 13 residues. The CDR3 protein is CASSVLQGGGYTF. The CDR3 DNA reads as TGTGCCAGCAGTGTATTACAGGGGGGTGGCTACACCTTC.

There are many counts of this clonotype. This chain links TRBV27 with TRBJ2-1; 13 bases match TRBD2. The CDR3 is made up of 17 amino acids. With 4 bases clipped from V and 6 bases from J, the junction kept 9 bases outside the gene matches. Germline CDR1 reads MNHEY; CDR2 reads SMNVEV (reference sequence). The CDR3 loop reads CASSWGLAGIVLNEQFF. As DNA, the CDR3 is TGTGCCAGCAGTTGGGGACTAGCGGGAATAGTCCTCAATGAGCAGTTCTTC.

The sample holds a few counts of this clonotype. The chain combines TRBV6-2 or TRBV6-3 with TRBJ2-1, with 12 bases matching TRBD2. The J call may be faulty, since TRBJ2-7 better matches the DNA end. The CDR3 consists of 18 residues. Germline CDR1 and CDR2: MNHEY and SVGEGT. The DNA of the CDR3 is TGTGCCAGCACTAAACTAGCGGGAGGTGTTTCTCCCTACAATGAGCAGTACTTC. Its translation: CASTKLAGGVSPYNEQYF.